One and the same sample provided the 28 T cell receptor beta chains below, sequenced in a study of blood T cell repertoires in COVID-19. Clones were sequenced by immunoSEQ multiplex PCR, and TCRdb holds only the in-frame ones, with some missing. Here the sample spans about 350,000 clones, approximately 89% being singletons. Sample: peripheral blood. The receptors stem from a woman between 55 and 75 years old with COVID-19, enrolled during active disease.

V is TRBV18 and J is TRBJ1-4, with TRBD1 matching 9 bases. CDR1 KGHSH and CDR2 LQKENI come from the germline V gene. CDR3 size: 15 residues. V gave up 3 bases and J gave up 7 bases; unmatched junction bases: 6. CDR3 in amino acids: CASSPGQGRSEKLFF. CDR3 coding DNA: TGTGCCAGCTCACCCGGACAGGGGAGGAGTGAAAAACTGTTTTTT.

J is TRBJ1-1 and V is TRBV21-1. TRBV21-1 constitutes a pseudogene. The CDR3 length is 10 residues. The CDR3 is CASSKALAFF. The CDR3 DNA reads TGTGCCAGCAGCAAAGCCCTGGCTTTCTTT.

The chain employs TRBV11-2 and TRBJ1-1, with 9 bases lining up with TRBD1. V gave up 5 bases and J gave up 4 bases; unmatched junction bases: 2. The CDR3 runs to 13 residues. In germline, CDR1 is SGHAT, CDR2 FQNNGV. The CDR3 protein is CASSDRGVTEAFF. The DNA for the CDR3 is TGTGCCAGCAGCGACAGGGGGGTCACTGAAGCTTTCTTT. The full variable domain, rest sourced from reference TRBV11-2 and TRBJ1-1, is EAGVAQSPRYKIIEKRQSVAFWCNPISGHATLYWYQQILGQGPKLLIQFQNNGVVDDSQLPKDRFSAERLKGVDSTLKIQPAKLEDSAVYLCASSDRGVTEAFFGQGTRLTVV.

The chain recombines TRBV14 with TRBJ1-2, with a tentative D call TRBD1 (5 bases). The CDR3 covers 13 residues. Trimming pared 3 bases from V and 8 bases from J, leaving 13 bases between. CDR1 is SGHDN and CDR2 is FVKESK in the germline V gene. In DNA form, the CDR3 reads TGTGCCAGCAGCCAGCCAGGGATTGGGGGCTACACCTTC. Translating gives CASSQPGIGGYTF.

This chain joins TRBV11-2 and TRBJ1-6, with 7 bases identical to TRBD1. The CDR3 length is 14 residues. Germline lookup yields CDR1 SGHAT and CDR2 FQNNGV. V dropped 11 bases and J dropped 6; count of bases not matched to a gene: 10. For the CDR3, the DNA is TGTGCCTTTACCCGGGACAGCCTTAATTCACCCCTCCACTTT. It specifies CAFTRDSLNSPLHF.

This rearrangement joins TRBV28 to TRBJ1-2; D may be TRBD1 (5 bases). V lost 4 bases, J lost 6 bases, and 15 bases lay in between. The CDR3 loop spans 14 amino acids. CDR1 MDHEN and CDR2 SYDVKM come from the germline V gene. CDR3 DNA sequence: TGTGCCAGCAGTTCTCCGGGAGGGGCGGATGGCTACACCTTC. Amino acid sequence: CASSSPGGADGYTF.

The chain is built from TRBV5-8 and TRBJ1-2; 9 bases map to TRBD1. The CDR3 is 13 amino acids. Per the germline V gene, CDR1 is SGHTS and CDR2 is YDEGEE. The V segment lost 4 bases and the J segment 5 bases; nucleotides outside the gene matches: 3. The CDR3 DNA follows: TGTGCCAGCAGCAAGGGACAGGGTTATGGCTACACCTTC. It codes for CASSKGQGYGYTF.

The chain is built from TRBV7-3 and TRBJ2-7, with D possibly matching TRBD2 (6 bases). The CDR3 totals 14 residues. V was clipped by 7 bases and J by 5 bases, with 18 bases between them. Germline CDR1 SGHTA, CDR2 FQGTGA. The CDR3 DNA reads TGTGCCAGCACCCCTCCGGCGGCGGGGAACGAGCAGTACTTC. It yields the protein CASTPPAAGNEQYF.

This clone was detected only a few times. The chain has TRBV24-1 and TRBJ2-1; TRBD2 agrees at 10 bases. Trimming cost V 4 bases and J 4 bases; bases outside gene matches: 6. CDR1 and CDR2 (germline): KGHDR, SFDVKD. The CDR3 covers 16 residues. CDR3 bases: TGTGCCACCAGTGACCGGCTAGCGGGGGCTTACAATGAGCAGTTCTTC. Translating gives CATSDRLAGAYNEQFF.

V usage is TRBV28 and J usage is TRBJ1-1; weak D call: TRBD1 (5 bases). Germline CDR1 reads MDHEN; CDR2 reads SYDVKM. The CDR3 covers 14 residues. Trimming took off 7 bases at V and 7 bases at J, with 19 bases between the two ends. The CDR3 nucleotides read TGTGCCAGCATCTATGGGGGAGGACAACATGAAGCTTTCTTT. Encoded protein: CASIYGGGQHEAFF.

Here the CDR3 reads CASSFSGGIGEQFF. The DNA for the CDR3 is TGTGCCAGCAGTTTTTCGGGGGGGATTGGTGAGCAGTTCTTC. The rearrangement uses TRBV6-6 and TRBJ2-1; 8 bases are shared with TRBD2. J lost 9 bases, V lost 4 bases, and 8 bases had no gene match. Germline lookup yields CDR1 MNHNY and CDR2 SVGAGI (reference sequence). The CDR3 totals 14 residues.

DNA for the CDR3: TGTGCCAGCTCACGGATGACTCGTTACAATGAGCAGTTCTTC. It is translated as CASSRMTRYNEQFF. The chain links TRBV18 to TRBJ2-1, with unresolved D. Deletions cut 4 bases from V and 4 bases from J, with 11 bases between. In germline, CDR1 is KGHSH, CDR2 LQKENI. The CDR3 runs to 14 residues.

The chain recombines TRBV4-1 with TRBJ2-3; D possibly corresponds to TRBD2 (6 bases). Trimming stripped 0 bases from V and 3 bases from J, with 10 bases between. The CDR3 totals 15 residues. Germline values: CDR1 MGHRA, CDR2 YSYEKL. The chain's CDR3 is CASSQDGGETDTQYF. The CDR3 nucleotides are TGCGCCAGCAGCCAAGATGGCGGGGAAACAGATACGCAGTATTTT.

V is TRBV19 and J is TRBJ2-1; 9 bases are shared with TRBD1. Germline V gene data show CDR1 as LNHDA and CDR2 as SQIVND (reference sequence). V trimming: 3 bases; J trimming: 6 bases; junction bases outside the gene matches: 9. The CDR3 has 16 residues. The CDR3 DNA is TGTGCCAGTAGTATGGCGGGACAGGGTGGTACCAATGAGCAGTTCTTC. This sequence encodes CASSMAGQGGTNEQFF.

The chain links TRBV4-2 to TRBJ2-1; 8 positions match TRBD1. With V trimmed by 2 bases and J by 8 bases, 2 bases remained unmatched. This CDR3 is built from 13 residues. The germline V gene encodes CDR1 LGHNA and CDR2 YNFKEQ. The CDR3 region has the DNA TGTGCCAGCAGCCAATCAGGGGGCCATGAGCAGTTCTTC. This codes for CASSQSGGHEQFF.

The V call is TRBV29-1, the J call TRBJ1-2; TRBD1 matches 9 bases. The V segment lost 5 bases and the J segment 4 bases; nucleotides outside the gene matches: 11. CDR1 is SQVTM, CDR2 ANQGSEA, per germline. The CDR3 has 15 residues. The CDR3 DNA reads as TGCAGCGTTTCAGCTCCGGGACAGGGATCCTATGGCTACACCTTC. It translates to CSVSAPGQGSYGYTF.

The chain is built from TRBV2 and TRBJ2-5; the D gene is possibly TRBD2 (6 bases). From germline, CDR1 is SNHLY and CDR2 FYNNEI. Trimming stripped 4 bases from V and 5 bases from J, with 14 bases between. The CDR3 consists of 14 residues. The CDR3 sequence is CASSVREVWETQYF. The CDR3 bases are TGTGCCAGCAGTGTCAGGGAGGTGTGGGAGACCCAGTACTTC.

This sequence joins TRBV2 and TRBJ2-1, with 12 bases fitting TRBD2. The germline CDR1 and CDR2 sequences are SNHLY and FYNNEI. The CDR3 loop spans 14 amino acids. The junction had 8 bases not matched to a gene; V was cut back by 7 bases and J by 10 bases. CDR3 residues: CASKSSGGASEQFF. CDR3 coding DNA: TGTGCCAGCAAGTCTAGCGGGGGGGCCTCCGAGCAGTTCTTC.

The chain has TRBV3-1 (or the pseudogene TRBV3-2) and TRBJ1-2, with D unresolved. This CDR3 has 13 residues. V was trimmed by 1 base and J by 5 bases, leaving 8 bases between them. Per germline, CDR1 LGHDT and CDR2 YNNKEL (reference sequence). This chain's CDR3 is CASSQASLYGYTF. The CDR3 DNA reads TGTGCCAGCAGCCAAGCCTCCCTTTATGGCTACACCTTC.

On this clone: The junction does not match germline at one end; this may be a read error. CDR3 in DNA: TGTGCCAGCAGTGATGACCTAGCCCGGATCTGGAATTTT. Its protein product is CASSDDLARIWNF. V is TRBV2 and J is TRBJ2-3, with D perhaps TRBD2 (5 bases). The germline CDR1 and CDR2 sequences are SNHLY and FYNNEI. The CDR3 spans 13 residues.

The rearrangement uses TRBV6-4 and TRBJ1-5; D remains unclear. Looked up from germline, CDR1 is MRHNA and CDR2 is SNTAGT. The CDR3 has 12 amino acids. With 6 bases removed from V and 8 bases from J, the gap between germline ends came to 11 bases. The CDR3 nucleotides read TGTGCCAGCAGGGATGGAGGAGAGCCCCAGCATTTT. Its translation is CASRDGGEPQHF.

Points on this clone: At one end, the junction sequence differs from germline, possibly due to a read error. V usage is TRBV20-1 and J usage is TRBJ1-2, with a weak D call TRBD1 (5 bases). Germline CDR1 DFQATT, CDR2 SNEGSKA (reference sequence). This CDR3 region has 14 residues. CDR3 loop: CSTSALQQAAGYTF. CDR3 DNA: TGCAGTACTAGTGCCCTCCAACAGGCGGCTGGCTACACCTTC.

A remark on this clone: At one of its ends the junction is not consistent with the germline gene, which may arise from a read error. The chain joins TRBV7-7 to TRBJ2-2; 8 nucleotides line up with TRBD2. Germline loops: CDR1 SSHAT, CDR2 FNYEAQ (reference sequence). This CDR3 region has 15 residues. The CDR3 coding sequence is TGTGCTAGCAGCTTAGGAGCGGGGGATACCGGGGAGCTGTTTTTT. It translates to CASSLGAGDTGELFF.

This chain connects TRBV27 to TRBJ1-1, with 7 bases lining up with TRBD1. V was pared by 8 bases and J by 5 bases, with 14 bases of the junction left unmatched. Germline V gene sequence: CDR1 MNHEY, CDR2 SMNVEV (reference sequence). The CDR3 spans 15 residues. CDR3 coding DNA: TGTGCCAGCGGGCCTCCGACAGGGATGAGGACTGAAGCTTTCTTT. Its protein is CASGPPTGMRTEAFF.

The chain couples TRBV27 to TRBJ1-6; a possible D gene is TRBD1 (5 bases). CDR1 and CDR2 (germline): MNHEY, SMNVEV (reference sequence). The CDR3 consists of 16 residues. V lost 0 bases to trimming and J lost 9 bases, with 15 bases between them. This chain's CDR3 is CASSLSLSRAGSPLHF. The CDR3 DNA reads as TGTGCCAGCAGTTTATCGCTGAGCAGGGCCGGTTCACCCCTCCACTTT.

The chain combines TRBV6-5 with TRBJ2-3; D gene uncertain. CDR1 is MNHEY and CDR2 is SVGAGI in the germline V gene. The V end lost 6 bases, the J end lost 7 bases, and 8 bases lay between the germline ends. The CDR3 is 11 residues long. The CDR3 loop reads CASSNMNTQYF. The CDR3 bases are TGTGCCAGCAGCAACATGAATACGCAGTATTTT.

The chain is built from TRBV7-8 and TRBJ1-2; tentatively, D is TRBD1 (6 bases). CDR3 length: 15 amino acids. Germline CDR1 reads SGHVS; CDR2 reads FQNEAQ. V shed 1 base and J shed 7 bases, with 16 bases lying between them. The CDR3 loop reads CASSLEGRTGRGYTF. DNA of the CDR3: TGTGCCAGCAGCTTAGAGGGGCGAACAGGGCGTGGCTACACCTTC. The variable domain in full, with the rest retrieved from reference TRBV7-8 and TRBJ1-2, is GAGVSQSPRYKVAKRGQDVALRCDPISGHVSLFWYQQALGQGPEFLTYFQNEAQLDKSGLPSDRFFAERPEGSVSTLKIQRTQQEDSAVYLCASSLEGRTGRGYTFGSGTRLTVV.

This sequence joins TRBV3-1 (or the pseudogene TRBV3-2) and TRBJ1-5, with 7 bases lining up with TRBD1. The CDR3 is made up of 14 amino acids. Germline values: CDR1 LGHDT, CDR2 YNNKEL (reference sequence). V trimming: 5 bases; J trimming: 6 bases; junction bases outside the gene matches: 7. The CDR3: CASSEKTGRQPQHF. In nucleotides, the CDR3 is TGTGCCAGCAGCGAAAAGACAGGGCGTCAGCCCCAGCATTTT.